Sequencing of this T cell receptor (beta chain) was carried out in a study of PD-1 blockade in mismatch repair-deficient tumors. Sequencing was performed with immunoSEQ multiplex PCR; in TCRdb, only in-frame clones are kept and a portion is missing. The sample consists of roughly 40,000 clones, around 83% of them appearing once. Mismatch repair deficiency was confirmed in all patients, by PCR or immunohistochemistry. CDR3 length: 14 amino acids. V trimming: 5 bases; J trimming: 3 bases; junction bases outside the gene matches: 6. Germline V CDR1 and CDR2: SNHLY, FYNNEI. Sequencing used peripheral blood, obtained 75 to 85 weeks after starting pembrolizumab. The clonotype comes from an adult with mismatch repair-deficient cancer. J is TRBJ2-7 and V is TRBV2; TRBD2 matches at 8 bases. The CDR3 region has the DNA TGTGCCAGCAGTTTTAGCGGGATCGACTACGAGCAGTACTTC. This sequence encodes CASSFSGIDYEQYF.